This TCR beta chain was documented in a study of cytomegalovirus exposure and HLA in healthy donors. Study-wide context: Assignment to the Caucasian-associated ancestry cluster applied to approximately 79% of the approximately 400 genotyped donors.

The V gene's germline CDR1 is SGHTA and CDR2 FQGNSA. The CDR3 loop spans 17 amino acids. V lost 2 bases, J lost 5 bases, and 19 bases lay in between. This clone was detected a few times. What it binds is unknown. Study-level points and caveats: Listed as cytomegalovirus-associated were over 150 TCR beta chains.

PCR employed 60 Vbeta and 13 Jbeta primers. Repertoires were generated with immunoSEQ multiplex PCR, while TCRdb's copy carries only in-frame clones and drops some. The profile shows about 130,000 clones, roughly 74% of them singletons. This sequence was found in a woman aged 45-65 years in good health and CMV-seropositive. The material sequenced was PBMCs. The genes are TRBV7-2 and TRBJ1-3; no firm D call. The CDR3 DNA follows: TGTGCCAGCAGCTTATCTCATATGGCGGGTTCCCGAAACACCATATATTTT. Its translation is CASSLSHMAGSRNTIYF.